Sequencing of this T cell receptor (beta chain) was carried out in a study of technical replicates of blood from a few donors. V was pared by 0 bases and J by 4 bases, with 7 bases between. This CDR3 region has 14 residues. CDR1 and CDR2 from the germline V gene are SGDLS and YYNGEE. Sequenced by immunoSEQ multiplex PCR; TCRdb stores in-frame clones only, minus some. Of tens of thousands of clones listed, 70% to 90% are singletons. The V and J genes are TRBV9 and TRBJ2-2; perhaps TRBD2 as D (5 bases). The source of this sequence is a human donor in good health. The specimen was T cells isolated from PBMCs. DNA for the CDR3: TGTGCCAGCAGCGTAGGAGCGGCCACCGGGGAGCTGTTTTTT. Translation gives CASSVGAATGELFF. The full variable domain, its missing parts supplied by reference TRBV9 and TRBJ2-2, is DSGVTQTPKHLITATGQRVTLRCSPRSGDLSVYWYQQSLDQGLQFLIQYYNGEERAKGNILERFSAQQFPDLHSELNLSSLELGDSALYFCASSVGAATGELFFGEGSRLTVL.